Listed below are T cell receptor beta chains from one sample, sequenced in a study of T cell repertoires in cytomegalovirus infection. Using its own MiXCR run on the reads, TCRdb lists one record per CDR3 protein. The table includes 100,000 or so distinct CDR3 sequences, about 22% detected once. Sequencing was carried out using CD8+ T cells from PBMCs. The receptors were sampled from a human donor in good health (CMV status not recorded). Some clones in this sample may be carry-over from other donors' samples. Each CDR3 is given with its conserved first and last residue. Each record gives: V gene, clone size, D gene, J gene, CDR3 protein, CDR3 DNA. A D gene is named only where the DNA matches it firmly. Size is stated for part of the rows, as once, few or many counts, or as a class when the clone is expanded.

v_gene: TRBV10-3
abundance: NA
d_gene: NA
j_gene: TRBJ1-5
CDR3aa: CATRWDTEVSNQPQHF
CDR3nt: TGTGCCACCCGCTGGGACACCGAAGTTAGCAATCAGCCCCAGCATTTT

v_gene: TRBV2
abundance: few
d_gene: TRBD2
j_gene: TRBJ2-2
CDR3aa: CASGQLAGLEELFF
CDR3nt: TGTGCCAGCGGGCAACTAGCGGGCCTCGAGGAGCTGTTTTTT

v_gene: TRBV28
abundance: few
d_gene: NA
j_gene: TRBJ1-6
CDR3aa: CATVIQGFNSPLHF
CDR3nt: TGTGCCACGGTGATACAGGGATTTAATTCACCCCTCCACTTT

v_gene: TRBV28
abundance: NA
d_gene: NA
j_gene: TRBJ2-1
CDR3aa: CASRKGPVGSNEQFF
CDR3nt: TGTGCCAGCCGGAAAGGGCCGGTCGGAAGTAATGAGCAGTTCTTC

v_gene: TRBV7-2
abundance: many
d_gene: NA
j_gene: TRBJ2-5
CDR3aa: CASSLLYRKETQYF
CDR3nt: TGTGCCAGCAGCCTCCTCTACAGGAAAGAGACCCAGTACTTC

v_gene: TRBV28
abundance: many
d_gene: TRBD2
j_gene: TRBJ2-1
CDR3aa: CASSLRTSGVNEQFF
CDR3nt: TGTGCCAGCAGTTTAAGGACTAGCGGGGTAAATGAGCAGTTCTTC

v_gene: TRBV6-2/TRBV6-3
abundance: few
d_gene: NA
j_gene: TRBJ2-2
CDR3aa: CASWVPRWENTGELFF
CDR3nt: TGTGCCAGCTGGGTCCCCAGGTGGGAGAACACCGGGGAGCTGTTTTTT

v_gene: TRBV6-2/TRBV6-3
abundance: few
d_gene: NA
j_gene: TRBJ2-1
CDR3aa: CASSYFAGAYNEQFF
CDR3nt: TGTGCCAGCAGTTACTTTGCGGGCGCCTACAATGAGCAGTTCTTC

v_gene: TRBV7-2
abundance: many
d_gene: TRBD2
j_gene: TRBJ2-3
CDR3aa: CASSLRAGGPSSSDTQYF
CDR3nt: TGTGCCAGCAGCTTAAGGGCGGGAGGGCCGAGTTCGTCAGATACGCAGTATTTT

v_gene: TRBV12-3/TRBV12-4
abundance: few
d_gene: NA
j_gene: TRBJ2-2
CDR3aa: CASSFVQGSPTGELFF
CDR3nt: TGTGCCAGCAGTTTTGTACAGGGATCTCCCACCGGGGAGCTGTTTTTT

v_gene: TRBV11-2
abundance: few
d_gene: TRBD1
j_gene: TRBJ2-7
CDR3aa: CASSFDRGSYEQYF
CDR3nt: TGTGCCAGCAGCTTCGACAGGGGGTCCTACGAGCAGTACTTC

v_gene: TRBV7-9
abundance: few
d_gene: NA
j_gene: TRBJ2-3
CDR3aa: CASSGAEGTDTQYF
CDR3nt: TGTGCCAGCAGCGGAGCCGAAGGTACAGATACGCAGTATTTT

v_gene: TRBV28
abundance: few
d_gene: NA
j_gene: TRBJ2-4
CDR3aa: CASSPARGRNIQYF
CDR3nt: TGTGCCAGCAGTCCTGCCAGGGGTCGCAACATTCAGTACTTC

v_gene: TRBV28
abundance: NA
d_gene: TRBD1
j_gene: TRBJ2-7
CDR3aa: CASRDATGGSYEQYF
CDR3nt: TGTGCCAGCAGAGATGCGACAGGGGGCTCCTACGAGCAGTACTTC

v_gene: TRBV28
abundance: many
d_gene: TRBD1
j_gene: TRBJ1-2
CDR3aa: CASSPRDRGGYGYTF
CDR3nt: TGTGCCAGCAGTCCACGTGACAGGGGGGGCTATGGCTACACCTTC

v_gene: TRBV11-2
abundance: many
d_gene: TRBD1
j_gene: TRBJ2-1
CDR3aa: CASSLPGQGVNEQFF
CDR3nt: TGTGCCAGCAGCTTACCAGGACAGGGTGTAAATGAGCAGTTCTTC

v_gene: TRBV4-1
abundance: few
d_gene: TRBD1
j_gene: TRBJ1-3
CDR3aa: CASSQYRGLIGNTIYF
CDR3nt: TGCGCCAGCAGCCAATACAGGGGGCTCATCGGAAACACCATATATTTT

v_gene: TRBV12-3/TRBV12-4
abundance: NA
d_gene: TRBD2
j_gene: TRBJ2-3
CDR3aa: CASVPGLAGDTQYF
CDR3nt: TGTGCCAGCGTCCCGGGACTAGCGGGAGATACGCAGTATTTT

v_gene: TRBV27
abundance: few
d_gene: NA
j_gene: TRBJ2-3
CDR3aa: CASGISKEDTQYF
CDR3nt: TGTGCCAGCGGGATTTCAAAGGAAGATACGCAGTATTTT

v_gene: TRBV12-3/TRBV12-4
abundance: many
d_gene: NA
j_gene: TRBJ2-2
CDR3aa: CASIPAGTNTGELFF
CDR3nt: TGTGCCAGCATTCCCGCGGGGACGAACACCGGGGAGCTGTTTTTT

v_gene: TRBV4-1
abundance: once
d_gene: NA
j_gene: TRBJ2-3
CDR3aa: CASSQDQGTDTQYF
CDR3nt: TGCGCCAGCAGCCAAGATCAAGGCACAGATACGCAGTATTTT

v_gene: TRBV15
abundance: NA
d_gene: NA
j_gene: TRBJ2-3
CDR3aa: CATRPRSTDTQYF
CDR3nt: TGTGCCACCCGTCCCCGTAGCACAGATACGCAGTATTTT

v_gene: TRBV6-5
abundance: few
d_gene: NA
j_gene: TRBJ2-2
CDR3aa: CASSSPGSGTNTGELFF
CDR3nt: TGTGCCAGCAGCTCCCCGGGGAGCGGAACGAACACCGGGGAGCTGTTTTTT